This T cell receptor (beta chain) was captured by sequencing in a study of blood T cell repertoires in COVID-19. Overall study: The cDNA or gDNA used as material had been derived from T cells, B-cell-depleted T cells, or PBMCs.

The protocol was immunoSEQ multiplex PCR, while the TCRdb copy is restricted to in-frame clones and leaves out a portion. The sample includes over 90,000 clones, around 90% of them seen just once. This CDR3 contains 12 residues. V was clipped by 4 bases and J by 8 bases; unmatched bases: 7. Germline V gene lookup returns CDR1 SQVTM and CDR2 ANQGSEA. This receptor was taken from a woman aged 65 to 85 with acute or convalescent COVID-19. Sequencing was performed on peripheral blood. The rearrangement uses TRBV29-1 and TRBJ1-2; 7 bases map to TRBD1. The DNA for the CDR3 is TGCAGCGTTGCCGGACAGGTCACGGGCTACACCTTC. This codes for CSVAGQVTGYTF.